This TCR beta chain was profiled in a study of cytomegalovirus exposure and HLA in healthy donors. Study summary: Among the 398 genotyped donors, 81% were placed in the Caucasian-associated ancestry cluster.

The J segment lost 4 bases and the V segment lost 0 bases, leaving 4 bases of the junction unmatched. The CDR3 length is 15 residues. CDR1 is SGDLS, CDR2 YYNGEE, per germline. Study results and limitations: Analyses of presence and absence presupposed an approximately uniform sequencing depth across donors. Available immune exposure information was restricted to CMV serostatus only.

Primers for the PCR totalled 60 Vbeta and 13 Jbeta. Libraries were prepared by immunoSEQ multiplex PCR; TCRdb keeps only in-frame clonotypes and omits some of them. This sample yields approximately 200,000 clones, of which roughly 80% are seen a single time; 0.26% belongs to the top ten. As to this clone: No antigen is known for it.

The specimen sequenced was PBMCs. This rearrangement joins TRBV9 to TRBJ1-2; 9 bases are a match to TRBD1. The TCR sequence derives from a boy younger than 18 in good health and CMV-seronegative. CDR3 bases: TGTGCCAGCAGCGTAGGAGGACAGGGGAGCTATGGCTACACCTTC. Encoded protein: CASSVGGQGSYGYTF.